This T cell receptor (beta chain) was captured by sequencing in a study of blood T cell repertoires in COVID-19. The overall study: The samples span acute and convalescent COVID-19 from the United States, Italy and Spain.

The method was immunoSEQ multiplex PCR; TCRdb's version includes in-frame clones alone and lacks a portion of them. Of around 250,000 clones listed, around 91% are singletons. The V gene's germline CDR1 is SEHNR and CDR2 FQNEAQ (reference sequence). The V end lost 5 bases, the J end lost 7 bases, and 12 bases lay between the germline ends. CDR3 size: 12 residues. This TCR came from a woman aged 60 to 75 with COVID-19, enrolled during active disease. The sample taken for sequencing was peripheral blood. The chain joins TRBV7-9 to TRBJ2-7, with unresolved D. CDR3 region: CASSPGIGEQYF. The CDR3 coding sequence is TGTGCCAGCAGCCCTGGCATCGGGGAGCAGTACTTC.